The next 28 T cell receptor beta chains were all read from a single sample in a study of cytomegalovirus exposure and HLA in healthy donors. The repertoire was sequenced with immunoSEQ multiplex PCR; TCRdb's copy has only in-frame clones and lacks some. Of some 260,000 clones in the sample, more than 75% were seen once. Sequenced material: PBMCs. Receptors were obtained from a man aged 18 to 30 in good health and CMV-seropositive.

The chain combines TRBV27 with TRBJ2-7; TRBD1 is a possible D gene (5 bases). The V end lost 3 bases, the J end lost 4 bases, and 16 bases lay between the germline ends. Germline CDR1 MNHEY, CDR2 SMNVEV (reference sequence). CDR3 size: 15 residues. CDR3 region: CASSFRGQATYEQYF. In nucleotides, the CDR3 is TGTGCCAGCAGTTTCCGCGGACAAGCAACTTACGAGCAGTACTTC.

CDR3 protein: CASILRLDAGELFF. The DNA for the CDR3 is TGTGCCAGCATTCTGAGACTAGACGCCGGGGAGCTGTTTTTT. The chain combines TRBV27 with TRBJ2-2, with D possibly being TRBD2 (6 bases). The CDR3 is 14 residues long. Between the trimmed V and J ends, which lost 7 bases and 6 bases, there was a span of 15 bases. CDR1 and CDR2 (germline): MNHEY, SMNVEV (reference sequence).

This chain joins TRBV2 and TRBJ2-7; 8 positions agree with TRBD1. This CDR3 region has 12 residues. With 5 bases clipped from V and 7 bases from J, the junction kept 4 bases outside the gene matches. Germline CDR1 reads SNHLY; CDR2 reads FYNNEI. CDR3: CASSRDRSEQYF. In DNA, the CDR3 is TGTGCCAGCAGTCGGGACAGGTCAGAGCAGTACTTC. The full variable domain, its missing parts supplied by reference TRBV2 and TRBJ2-7, is EPEVTQTPSHQVTQMGQEVILRCVPISNHLYFYWYRQILGQKVEFLVSFYNNEISEKSEIFDDQFSVERPDGSNFTLKIRSTKLEDSAMYFCASSRDRSEQYFGPGTRLTVT.

The chain uses TRBV5-1 and TRBJ1-1, with D maybe TRBD1 (6 bases). The CDR3 is made up of 13 amino acids. Looked up from germline, CDR1 is SGHRS and CDR2 is YFSETQ. Deletions cut 4 bases from V and 0 bases from J, with 7 bases between. This CDR3 is CASSEGVNTEAFF. CDR3 bases: TGCGCCAGCAGCGAGGGGGTGAACACTGAAGCTTTCTTT.

The chain couples TRBV6-5 to TRBJ1-5; TRBD1 aligns across 12 bases. The germline gives CDR1 MNHEY, CDR2 SVGAGI. With V trimmed by 5 bases and J by 7 bases, 6 bases remained unmatched. This CDR3 comprises 15 residues. The CDR3 nucleotides are TGTGCCAGCAGTGGGGACAGGGGGCTAGGGCAGCCCCAGCATTTT. It specifies CASSGDRGLGQPQHF.

This clone occurred once. This sequence joins TRBV6-5 and TRBJ1-1; 9 bases match TRBD1. The CDR3 consists of 16 residues. CDR1 MNHEY and CDR2 SVGAGI come from the germline V gene. With V trimmed by 0 bases and J by 4 bases, 6 bases remained unmatched. The CDR3, as DNA: TGTGCCAGCAGTTACTCGAACAGGGGGCTGACCACTGAAGCTTTCTTT. Encoded protein: CASSYSNRGLTTEAFF.

V is TRBV4-1 and J is TRBJ2-7; 11 positions agree with TRBD1. The CDR3 length is 16 residues. After removal of 2 bases from V and 4 bases from J, the junction contained 7 bases not matched to a gene. Germline values: CDR1 MGHRA, CDR2 YSYEKL. CDR3 in amino acids: CASSQSPGQGGYEQYF. In nucleotides, the CDR3 is TGCGCCAGCAGCCAATCTCCGGGACAGGGGGGTTACGAGCAGTACTTC.

This rearrangement joins TRBV6-5 to TRBJ1-2; D remains unclear. From germline, CDR1 is MNHEY and CDR2 SVGAGI. Deletions cut 6 bases from V and 0 bases from J, with 11 bases between. This CDR3 comprises 14 residues. The CDR3 loop is CASRGGPPNYGYTF. As DNA, the CDR3 is TGTGCCAGCAGGGGAGGGCCCCCTAACTATGGCTACACCTTC.

The CDR3 sequence: CASSLSPGIYNEQFF. The DNA for the CDR3 is TGTGCCAGCAGTTTGAGCCCCGGGATCTACAATGAGCAGTTCTTC. This chain uses TRBV28 with TRBJ2-1, with D perhaps matching TRBD2 (5 bases). In germline, CDR1 is MDHEN, CDR2 SYDVKM. CDR3 length equals 15 residues. V lost 3 bases and J lost 3, with 12 bases in between.

DNA for the CDR3: TGTGCCAGCAGCGCCCCGGGGCAATGGACCTACACCTTC. This gives the protein CASSAPGQWTYTF. The chain couples TRBV5-5 to TRBJ1-2, with D tentatively TRBD1 (5 bases). The CDR3 runs 13 residues. V was cut by 4 bases and J by 10 bases, with 17 bases left in between. Germline V gene lookup returns CDR1 SGHKS and CDR2 YYEKEE (reference sequence).

This chain uses TRBV6-5 with TRBJ1-3; D is ambiguous. The V and J ends lost 5 bases and 9 bases respectively, with 8 bases between them. The germline V gene has CDR1 MNHEY and CDR2 SVGAGI. The CDR3 has 11 residues. The CDR3, as DNA: TGTGCCAGCAGTATCAGTGGCACCATATATTTT. This sequence encodes CASSISGTIYF.

The rearrangement links TRBV2 to TRBJ2-7, with TRBD2 identical over 13 bases. V shed 6 bases, J shed 4 bases, and the junction held 6 bases outside the gene matches. The CDR3 has 15 amino acids. Germline V CDR1 and CDR2: SNHLY, FYNNEI. The CDR3 sequence: CASRPGTSGAYEQYF. CDR3 nucleotide sequence: TGTGCCAGCAGGCCCGGGACTAGCGGGGCTTACGAGCAGTACTTC. Supplemented by reference TRBV2 and TRBJ2-7, the full variable domain reads EPEVTQTPSHQVTQMGQEVILRCVPISNHLYFYWYRQILGQKVEFLVSFYNNEISEKSEIFDDQFSVERPDGSNFTLKIRSTKLEDSAMYFCASRPGTSGAYEQYFGPGTRLTVT.

The rearrangement joins TRBV5-1 to TRBJ2-2; D uncertain. The germline V gene has CDR1 SGHRS and CDR2 YFSETQ. V dropped 4 bases and J dropped 2 bases, with 12 bases sitting between them. This CDR3 is built from 15 residues. CDR3: CASSVPTVNTGELFF. DNA for the CDR3: TGCGCCAGCAGCGTACCGACGGTAAACACCGGGGAGCTGTTTTTT.

The chain has TRBV6-1 and TRBJ2-5, with 7 bases aligning to TRBD1. V lost 1 base to trimming and J lost 4 bases; unmatched junction nucleotides: 9. The CDR3 covers 16 residues. Per the germline V gene, CDR1 is MNHNS and CDR2 is SASEGT. The CDR3 loop reads CASSEVRQGVIETQYF. DNA for the CDR3: TGTGCCAGCAGTGAAGTCCGCCAGGGGGTGATAGAGACCCAGTACTTC.

This sequence joins TRBV5-4 and TRBJ1-1, with no clear D. Trimming cost V 0 bases and J 1 base, with 10 bases left between them. Germline V lookup: CDR1 SGHNT, CDR2 YYREEE (reference sequence). The length of the CDR3 is 15 residues. As DNA, the CDR3 is TGTGCCAGCAGCTTGGCCGCGGTCGCGAACACTGAAGCTTTCTTT. This sequence encodes CASSLAAVANTEAFF.

The J gene is TRBJ2-3, the V gene TRBV7-3; 11 positions match TRBD2. Germline CDR1 and CDR2: SGHTA and FQGTGA. The CDR3 contains 15 residues. Trimming at V came to 5 bases and at J to 4 bases, leaving 5 bases not matched to a gene. CDR3 sequence reads: CASSIASGGPDTQYF. The CDR3 DNA reads as TGTGCCAGCAGCATAGCTAGCGGGGGGCCAGATACGCAGTATTTT.

Of note for this clone: The sample contains more than one DNA sequence encoding this CDR3. The V call is TRBV7-2, the J call TRBJ2-2, with TRBD1 matching 9 bases. Trimming took 4 bases from V and 4 from J; bases not matched to a gene: 4. Germline V gene sequence: CDR1 SGHTA, CDR2 FQGNSA. This CDR3 is 15 amino acids long. In nucleotides, the CDR3 is TGTGCCAGCAGCTCCCGACAGGGGGGCACCGGGGAGCTGTTTTTT. Translated: CASSSRQGGTGELFF. Looking up the rest from reference TRBV7-2 and TRBJ2-2 gives the full variable domain: GAGVSQSPSNKVTEKGKDVELRCDPISGHTALYWYRQSLGQGLEFLIYFQGNSAPDKSGLPSDRFSAERTGGSVSTLTIQRTQQEDSAVYLCASSSRQGGTGELFFGEGSRLTVL.

The V call is TRBV4-3, the J call TRBJ1-3; D gene uncertain. V shed 1 base and J shed 0 bases, with 4 bases lying between them. CDR3 length: 14 amino acids. The V gene's germline CDR1 is LGHNA and CDR2 YSLEER. The CDR3 is CASSQGVSGNTIYF. In nucleotides, the CDR3 is TGCGCCAGCAGCCAAGGTGTCTCTGGAAACACCATATATTTT.

This chain connects TRBV6-1 to TRBJ2-7, with TRBD1 matching 8 bases. Germline loops: CDR1 MNHNS, CDR2 SASEGT. The CDR3 has 14 amino acids. V shed 5 bases and J 3 bases; nucleotides not matched to a gene: 6. In nucleotides, the CDR3 is TGTGCCAGCAGTAGGGACAGGACTTTCTACGAGCAGTACTTC. It yields the protein CASSRDRTFYEQYF.

This chain connects TRBV27 to TRBJ2-5, with 12 bases aligning to TRBD1. The CDR3 extends over 18 amino acids. V shed 4 bases, J shed 5 bases, and the junction held 14 bases outside the gene matches. Looked up from germline, CDR1 is MNHEY and CDR2 is SMNVEV (reference sequence). This chain's CDR3 is CASSSLRDRGRSKETQYF. The CDR3 DNA sequence: TGTGCCAGCAGTTCCCTCCGGGACAGGGGGCGCAGTAAGGAGACCCAGTACTTC.

CDR3 sequence (DNA): TGTGCCAGTAAACAGGGTGGGACTAATGAAAAACTGTTTTTT. Protein: CASKQGGTNEKLFF. The chain has TRBV2 and TRBJ1-4, with D tentatively TRBD1 (6 bases). The CDR3 is 14 amino acids. V shed 9 bases and J shed 2 bases, with 13 bases lying between them. Germline CDR1 reads SNHLY; CDR2 reads FYNNEI.

The DNA of the CDR3 is TGTGCCACCAGCAATGTTCTGAACACTGAAGCTTTCTTT. Its protein product is CATSNVLNTEAFF. The gene calls are TRBV15 and TRBJ1-1; D uncertain. The CDR3 length is 13 residues. Trimming cost V 4 bases and J 0 bases, with 6 bases left between them. CDR1 is LNHNV and CDR2 is YYDKDF in the germline V gene (reference sequence).

The gene calls are TRBV10-3 and TRBJ1-1, with a possible D match to TRBD1 (5 bases). Looked up from germline, CDR1 is ENHRY and CDR2 is SYGVKD. This CDR3 has 14 amino acids. V was cut by 6 bases and J by 1 base, with 12 bases left in between. In DNA, the CDR3 is TGTGCCATCAGGAGCGGGACGCAGAACACTGAAGCTTTCTTT. It encodes CAIRSGTQNTEAFF.

Notes on this clone: Other nucleotide sequences in the sample specify the same CDR3. V usage is TRBV6-1 and J usage is TRBJ1-2; unclear D gene. Looked up from germline, CDR1 is MNHNS and CDR2 is SASEGT. V was pared by 1 base and J by 0 bases, with 6 bases between. CDR3 length equals 14 residues. The CDR3 sequence is CASSEGTANYGYTF. In DNA form, the CDR3 reads TGTGCCAGCAGTGAAGGAACAGCTAACTATGGCTACACCTTC.

V gene TRBV28 combines with J gene TRBJ1-1; D remains unclear. The V gene lost 3 bases and the J gene lost 0 bases, with 5 bases spanning the gap. The CDR3 runs 13 residues. Germline CDR1 MDHEN, CDR2 SYDVKM. The CDR3 is CASSFSVNTEAFF. In DNA, the CDR3 is TGTGCCAGCAGTTTTTCTGTGAACACTGAAGCTTTCTTT.

The rearrangement links TRBV5-1 to TRBJ2-7; maybe TRBD2 (5 bases). V was trimmed by 0 bases and J by 5 bases, leaving 12 bases between them. Looked up from germline, CDR1 is SGHRS and CDR2 is YFSETQ. This CDR3 region has 14 residues. In DNA form, the CDR3 reads TGCGCCAGCAGCTTGGGCACGGCTAGCAACGAGCAGTACTTC. Translating gives CASSLGTASNEQYF. Supplemented by reference TRBV5-1 and TRBJ2-7, the full variable domain reads KAGVTQTPRYLIKTRGQQVTLSCSPISGHRSVSWYQQTPGQGLQFLFEYFSETQRNKGNFPGRFSGRQFSNSRSEMNVSTLELGDSALYLCASSLGTASNEQYFGPGTRLTVT.

The rearrangement uses TRBV27 and TRBJ2-2; D perhaps matches TRBD1 (6 bases). The V end lost 2 bases, the J end lost 1 base, and 8 bases lay between the germline ends. Germline values: CDR1 MNHEY, CDR2 SMNVEV (reference sequence). The CDR3 runs to 15 residues. CDR3 sequence reads: CASSLGQMNTGELFF. CDR3 DNA: TGTGCCAGCAGTTTAGGACAGATGAACACCGGGGAGCTGTTTTTT.

The chain couples TRBV12-5 to TRBJ2-2; 9 nucleotides match TRBD2. The CDR3 is 18 amino acids. The trim removed 3 bases at V and 4 bases at J, leaving 12 bases unmatched. Germline V lookup: CDR1 LGHNT, CDR2 FRNRAP. The DNA for the CDR3 is TGTGCTAGTGGTTTCTTCCTGACTAGCGGAGACCCCACCGGGGAGCTGTTTTTT. As protein: CASGFFLTSGDPTGELFF.